Each of the 26 T cell receptor beta chains below was sequenced from the same sample in a study of neurological immune-mediated disorders. TCRdb recomputed calls from the 5' RACE reads with MiXCR, one row per CDR3 protein. This table holds 120,000 or so distinct CDR3 sequences, roughly 3.2% found once. Sequencing was performed on PBMCs. The source of these receptors is a woman aged 25 to 45 with multiple sclerosis.

This clonotype was counted ten times or more. This chain links TRBV7-2 with TRBJ1-6; D call uncertain. Trimming removed 7 bases at V and 0 bases at J, with 10 bases between. CDR1 and CDR2 from the germline V gene are SGHTA and FQGNSA. This CDR3 comprises 15 residues. The CDR3 sequence is CASNARSSYNSPLHF. The CDR3 region has the DNA TGTGCCAGCAATGCCCGGAGCTCCTATAATTCACCCCTCCACTTT.

This clonotype was detected ten times or more. The CDR3 is CASSLAPSSPGNEQFF. The CDR3 region has the DNA TGTGCCAGCAGCTTAGCCCCTAGCTCTCCGGGGAATGAGCAGTTCTTC. The chain joins TRBV7-2 to TRBJ2-1; possibly TRBD2 for D (5 bases). Germline V gives CDR1 SGHTA, CDR2 FQGNSA. This CDR3 comprises 16 residues. With 0 bases removed from V and 7 bases from J, the gap between germline ends came to 16 bases.

In this sample, this clonotype turned up many times. The genes are TRBV20-1 and TRBJ1-4; 7 nucleotides line up with TRBD1. Looked up from germline, CDR1 is DFQATT and CDR2 is SNEGSKA (reference sequence). Trimming at V came to 3 bases and at J to 0 bases, leaving 4 bases not matched to a gene. The CDR3 has 15 residues. The CDR3 loop is CSASEGATTNEKLFF. CDR3 in DNA: TGCAGTGCTAGTGAGGGGGCTACAACTAATGAAAAACTGTTTTTT.

This clonotype was picked up many times. The chain couples TRBV6-2 or TRBV6-3 to TRBJ2-1; 7 positions agree with TRBD1. CDR3 length: 14 amino acids. V shed 6 bases and J 2 bases; nucleotides not matched to a gene: 4. Per the germline V gene, CDR1 is MNHEY and CDR2 is SVGEGT. The CDR3 DNA reads as TGTGCCAGCAGACGACAGGGTCCCTACAATGAGCAGTTCTTC. The encoded protein is CASRRQGPYNEQFF.

This clonotype came up many times. V gene TRBV20-1 combines with J gene TRBJ2-5; D may be TRBD2 (5 bases). The germline V and J ends were trimmed by 6 bases and 3 bases, with 11 bases remaining between them. Germline CDR1 reads DFQATT; CDR2 reads SNEGSKA (reference sequence). This CDR3 region has 12 residues. The CDR3 loop reads CSARTGKETQYF. Here the CDR3 DNA reads TGCAGTGCCAGGACTGGAAAAGAGACCCAGTACTTC.

The V call is TRBV10-2, the J call TRBJ1-1; unclear D gene. CDR1 WSHSY and CDR2 SAAADI come from the germline V gene. The CDR3 has 11 residues. Trimming stripped 6 bases from V and 1 base from J, with 3 bases between. For the CDR3, the DNA is TGCGCCAGCAGCGAGAACACTGAAGCTTTCTTT. Translated, it gives CASSENTEAFF.

This clonotype has at least ten counts. The chain couples TRBV20-1 to TRBJ1-2; D uncertain. The CDR3 runs 13 residues. From germline, CDR1 is DFQATT and CDR2 SNEGSKA (reference sequence). V was cut by 2 bases and J by 2 bases, with 9 bases left in between. Written as DNA, the CDR3 is TGCAGTGCTAGAATCGACCCCAACTATGGCTACACCTTC. Translated: CSARIDPNYGYTF.

This rearrangement joins TRBV7-2 to TRBJ1-1; D ambiguous. The V gene lost 5 bases and the J gene lost 0 bases, with 13 bases spanning the gap. The CDR3 has 15 residues. Germline lookup yields CDR1 SGHTA and CDR2 FQGNSA. CDR3 loop: CASSKQQRMNTEAFF. As DNA, the CDR3 is TGTGCCAGCAGCAAGCAACAGCGGATGAACACTGAAGCTTTCTTT.

V is TRBV5-1 and J is TRBJ1-6; 11 bases are shared with TRBD1. Germline V gives CDR1 SGHRS, CDR2 YFSETQ. The V and J ends lost 5 bases and 9 bases, in that order; junction bases with no gene match: 4. This CDR3 is 14 amino acids long. DNA of the CDR3: TGCGCCAGCAGGCGGACAGGGGGCGGTTCACCCCTCCACTTT. It encodes CASRRTGGGSPLHF.

This clonotype was counted at least ten times. The V gene is TRBV20-1, the J gene TRBJ1-1, with D perhaps TRBD1 (6 bases). Trimming removed 6 bases from V and 2 bases from J, with 13 bases in between. The V gene's germline CDR1 is DFQATT and CDR2 SNEGSKA (reference sequence). There are 13 residues in the CDR3. The CDR3 nucleotides read TGCAGTGCCCTACAGGGTTTCAACACTGAAGCTTTCTTT. Protein: CSALQGFNTEAFF.

This clonotype was observed at least ten times. The V gene is TRBV5-6, the J gene TRBJ2-3, with 11 positions matching TRBD2. This CDR3 spans 18 amino acids. Germline assignment: CDR1 SGHDT and CDR2 YYEEEE. J lost 1 base, V lost 4 bases, and 11 bases had no gene match. CDR3 loop: CASSVTSGSGYGTDTQYF. In nucleotides, the CDR3 is TGTGCCAGCAGCGTAACTAGCGGGAGTGGTTACGGCACAGATACGCAGTATTTT.

This clonotype was seen ten or more times. V is TRBV20-1 and J is TRBJ1-2; tentatively, D is TRBD1 (5 bases). The CDR3 spans 14 residues. The V end was cut by 3 bases, the J end by 0 bases, with 11 bases between. Per the germline V gene, CDR1 is DFQATT and CDR2 is SNEGSKA (reference sequence). CDR3 DNA sequence: TGCAGTGCTAGCTCTGAGACAGCTAACTATGGCTACACCTTC. Residues: CSASSETANYGYTF.

This clonotype was counted many times. The chain links TRBV5-6 to TRBJ2-7; TRBD1 aligns across 9 bases. The CDR3 is 14 amino acids. Germline values: CDR1 SGHDT, CDR2 YYEEEE. The V gene end was trimmed by 5 bases and the J gene end by 4 bases; junction bases not matched to a gene: 7. The CDR3 DNA sequence: TGTGCCAGCAGTTCACCGACAGGGGGATACGAGCAGTACTTC. This encodes CASSSPTGGYEQYF.

This clonotype was detected many times. J is TRBJ2-7 and V is TRBV9; D not resolved. The CDR3 loop spans 13 amino acids. The V end was cut by 3 bases, the J end by 2 bases, with 9 bases between. The germline gives CDR1 SGDLS, CDR2 YYNGEE. The CDR3 bases are TGTGCCAGCAGCGCGGGCTCCGCCTACGAGCAGTACTTC. Translation: CASSAGSAYEQYF.

This clonotype was detected ten times or more. The J gene is TRBJ2-7, the V gene TRBV6-1; D may be TRBD1 (5 bases). Per the germline V gene, CDR1 is MNHNS and CDR2 is SASEGT. This CDR3 has 14 residues. Trimming left V 3 bases short and J 4 bases short, with 13 bases between. The DNA of the CDR3 is TGTGCCAGCAGTGACCAGGGCTTGGTATACGAGCAGTACTTC. Its protein product is CASSDQGLVYEQYF.

This clonotype was detected ten times or more. The chain employs TRBV30 and TRBJ1-2; no definite D call. The CDR3 has 13 amino acids. CDR1 and CDR2 from the germline V gene are GTSNPN and SVGIG (reference sequence). The V and J ends lost 5 bases and 6 bases respectively, with 16 bases between them. The CDR3 reads CAWGEPNGHGYTF. CDR3 DNA sequence: TGTGCCTGGGGGGAACCAAACGGCCATGGCTACACCTTC.

The sample holds many counts of this clonotype. The V gene is TRBV29-1, the J gene TRBJ2-6; no clear D gene. V was clipped by 1 base and J by 0 bases, with 10 bases between them. CDR1 is SQVTM, CDR2 ANQGSEA, per germline. CDR3 length equals 16 residues. Here the CDR3 reads CSVEVLQTSGANVLTF. CDR3 DNA sequence: TGCAGCGTTGAAGTGCTACAAACCTCTGGGGCCAACGTCCTGACTTTC.

The table lists this clonotype with many counts. V and J are TRBV20-1 and TRBJ2-6, with unresolved D. V dropped 3 bases and J dropped 0 bases, with 6 bases sitting between them. The CDR3 spans 14 residues. Germline V gene data show CDR1 as DFQATT and CDR2 as SNEGSKA (reference sequence). The CDR3 region is CSASQNSGANVLTF. The CDR3 coding sequence is TGCAGTGCTAGTCAGAACTCTGGGGCCAACGTCCTGACTTTC.

This clonotype has at least ten counts. CDR3 protein: CATTGFHTGELFF. CDR3 nucleotide sequence: TGTGCTACCACAGGGTTCCACACCGGGGAGCTGTTTTTT. The J gene is TRBJ2-2, the V gene TRBV10-3; possibly TRBD1 for D (6 bases). The germline CDR1 and CDR2 sequences are ENHRY and SYGVKD. The CDR3 sequence is 13 residues long.

This clonotype was seen repeatedly, ten times or more. The chain is built from TRBV14 and TRBJ1-1; no clear D. Germline CDR1 SGHDN, CDR2 FVKESK. V was pared by 4 bases and J by 6 bases, with 15 bases between. CDR3 size: 14 residues. CDR3 in DNA: TGTGCCAGCAGCCCCCTTCGCCGGTGGGCTGAAGCTTTCTTT. It translates to CASSPLRRWAEAFF.

This clonotype has a count of ten or more. The V and J genes are TRBV7-9 and TRBJ2-5; D perhaps matches TRBD1 (6 bases). V dropped 4 bases and J dropped 0 bases, with 21 bases sitting between them. The CDR3 totals 18 residues. Germline values: CDR1 SEHNR, CDR2 FQNEAQ (reference sequence). The CDR3 nucleotides are TGTGCCAGCAGCTCAAACGCAGGGGTATCTCCATACCAAGAGACCCAGTACTTC. Its translation is CASSSNAGVSPYQETQYF.

This clonotype appeared many times. V is TRBV29-1 and J is TRBJ2-7, with 7 bases identical to TRBD2. V lost 0 bases and J lost 4; bases outside the gene matches: 9. Germline V gives CDR1 SQVTM, CDR2 ANQGSEA. There are 15 residues in the CDR3. CDR3 loop: CSVEDGGEGMYEQYF. The DNA for the CDR3 is TGCAGCGTTGAAGATGGGGGGGAGGGCATGTACGAGCAGTACTTC.

This clonotype was seen repeatedly, ten times or more. J is TRBJ2-5 and V is TRBV4-3; the D gene is possibly TRBD2 (5 bases). V was shortened by 1 base and J by 5 bases, with 14 bases between the two germline ends. Germline V CDR1 and CDR2: LGHNA, YSLEER. CDR3 length equals 15 residues. This chain's CDR3 is CASSQAVGVGETQYF. The CDR3 nucleotides read TGCGCCAGCAGCCAAGCGGTCGGGGTGGGGGAGACCCAGTACTTC.

This clonotype was counted many times. The CDR3 is CASTPGQVNQPQHF. CDR3 DNA sequence: TGTGCCAGCACCCCCGGGCAGGTCAATCAGCCCCAGCATTTT. The rearrangement uses TRBV6-1 and TRBJ1-5; D is unresolved. The CDR3 runs 14 residues. The germline V gene encodes CDR1 MNHNS and CDR2 SASEGT. Deletions cut 7 bases from V and 3 bases from J, with 13 bases between.

At least ten counts were recorded for this clonotype. The DNA for the CDR3 is TGCAGTGCTAGAGAGACAGGGGGCACCACCGGGGAGCTGTTTTTT. Its protein product is CSARETGGTTGELFF. The chain carries TRBV20-1 and TRBJ2-2, with 10 bases fitting TRBD1. The germline gives CDR1 DFQATT, CDR2 SNEGSKA (reference sequence). Trimming cost V 0 bases and J 4 bases; bases outside gene matches: 2. The CDR3 is 15 residues long.

This clonotype was seen many times. This CDR3 reads CASSSNPGTGVENIQYF. Here the CDR3 DNA reads TGTGCCAGCAGTTCGAACCCTGGGACAGGGGTAGAAAACATTCAGTACTTC. The chain recombines TRBV6-5 with TRBJ2-4; TRBD1 matches at 10 bases. CDR3 length: 17 amino acids. From germline, CDR1 is MNHEY and CDR2 SVGAGI. J gave up 5 bases and V 4 bases, and 11 bases lay outside the gene matches.